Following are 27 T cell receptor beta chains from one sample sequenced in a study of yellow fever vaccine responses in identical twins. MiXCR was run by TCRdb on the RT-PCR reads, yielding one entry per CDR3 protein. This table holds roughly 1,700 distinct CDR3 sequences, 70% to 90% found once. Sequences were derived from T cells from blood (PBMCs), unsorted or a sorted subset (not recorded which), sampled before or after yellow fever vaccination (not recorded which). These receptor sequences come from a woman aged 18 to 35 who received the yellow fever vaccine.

This CDR3 reads CASSLAGAGGSYEQYF. The CDR3 nucleotides are TGCGCCAGCAGCTTGGCCGGGGCGGGAGGATCCTACGAGCAGTACTTC. This rearrangement joins TRBV5-1 to TRBJ2-7; 8 positions match TRBD2. The CDR3 is 16 amino acids. In germline, CDR1 is SGHRS, CDR2 YFSETQ. V was clipped by 0 bases and J by 1 base; unmatched bases: 6.

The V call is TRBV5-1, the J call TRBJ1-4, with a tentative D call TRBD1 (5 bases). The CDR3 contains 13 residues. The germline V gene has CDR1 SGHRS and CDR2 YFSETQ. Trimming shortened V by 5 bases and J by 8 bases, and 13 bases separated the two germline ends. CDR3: CASRATSGEKLFF. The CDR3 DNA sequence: TGCGCCAGCAGGGCCACATCAGGGGAAAAACTGTTTTTT.

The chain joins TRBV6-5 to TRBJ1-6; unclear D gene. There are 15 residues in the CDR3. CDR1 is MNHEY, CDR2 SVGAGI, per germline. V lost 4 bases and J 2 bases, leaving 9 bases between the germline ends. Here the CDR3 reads CASSLARPYNSPLHF. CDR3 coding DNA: TGTGCCAGCAGTTTGGCTAGGCCCTATAATTCACCCCTCCACTTT.

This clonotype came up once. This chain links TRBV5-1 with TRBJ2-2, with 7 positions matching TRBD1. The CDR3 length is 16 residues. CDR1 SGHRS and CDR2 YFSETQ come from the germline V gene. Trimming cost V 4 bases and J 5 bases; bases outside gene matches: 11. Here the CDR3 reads CASSVDRDHRTGELFF. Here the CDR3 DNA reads TGCGCCAGCAGCGTCGACAGGGACCACAGGACCGGGGAGCTGTTTTTT.

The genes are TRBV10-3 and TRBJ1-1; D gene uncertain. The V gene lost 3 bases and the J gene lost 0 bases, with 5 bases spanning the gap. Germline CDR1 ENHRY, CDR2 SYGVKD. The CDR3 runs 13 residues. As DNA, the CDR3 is TGTGCCATCAGTGACAGGATGAACACTGAAGCTTTCTTT. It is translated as CAISDRMNTEAFF.

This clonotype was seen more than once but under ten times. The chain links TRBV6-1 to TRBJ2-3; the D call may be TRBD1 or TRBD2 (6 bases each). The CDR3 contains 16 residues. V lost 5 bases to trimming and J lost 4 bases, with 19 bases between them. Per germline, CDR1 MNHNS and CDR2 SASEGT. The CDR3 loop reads CASSKMPGAGADTQYF. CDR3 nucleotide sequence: TGTGCCAGCAGTAAGATGCCGGGGGCCGGCGCAGATACGCAGTATTTT.

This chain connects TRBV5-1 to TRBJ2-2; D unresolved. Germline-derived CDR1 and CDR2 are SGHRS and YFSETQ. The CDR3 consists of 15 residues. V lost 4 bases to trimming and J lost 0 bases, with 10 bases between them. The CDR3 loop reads CASSVPEANTGELFF. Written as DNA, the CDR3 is TGCGCCAGCAGCGTGCCTGAAGCGAACACCGGGGAGCTGTTTTTT.

Written as DNA, the CDR3 is TGTGCCAGCAGCCCCGGACTAAACTACGAGCAGTACTTC. Amino acid sequence: CASSPGLNYEQYF. V usage is TRBV13 and J usage is TRBJ2-7; tentative D call: TRBD2 (6 bases). Trimming cost V 5 bases and J 3 bases, with 11 bases left between them. Per germline, CDR1 PRHDT and CDR2 FYEKMQ (reference sequence). The CDR3 is made up of 13 amino acids.

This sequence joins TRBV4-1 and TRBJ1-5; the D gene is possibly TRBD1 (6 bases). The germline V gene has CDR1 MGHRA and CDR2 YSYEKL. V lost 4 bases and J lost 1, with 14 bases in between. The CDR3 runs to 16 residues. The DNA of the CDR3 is TGCGCCAGCAGCCCACAGGGAGGGAAAAGCAATCAGCCCCAGCATTTT. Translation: CASSPQGGKSNQPQHF.

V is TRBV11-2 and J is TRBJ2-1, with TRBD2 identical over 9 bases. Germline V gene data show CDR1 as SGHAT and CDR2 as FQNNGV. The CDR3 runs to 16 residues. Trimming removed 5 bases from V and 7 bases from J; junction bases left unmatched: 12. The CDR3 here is CASSRGGGRARNEQFF. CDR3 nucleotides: TGTGCCAGCAGCCGCGGGGGCGGGAGGGCCCGAAATGAGCAGTTCTTC. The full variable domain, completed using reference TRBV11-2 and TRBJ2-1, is EAGVAQSPRYKIIEKRQSVAFWCNPISGHATLYWYQQILGQGPKLLIQFQNNGVVDDSQLPKDRFSAERLKGVDSTLKIQPAKLEDSAVYLCASSRGGGRARNEQFFGPGTRLTVL.

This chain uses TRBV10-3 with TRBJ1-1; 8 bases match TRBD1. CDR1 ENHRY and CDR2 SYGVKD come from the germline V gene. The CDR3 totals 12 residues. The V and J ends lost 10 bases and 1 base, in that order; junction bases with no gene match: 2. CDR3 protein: CATGQGNTEAFF. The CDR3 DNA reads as TGTGCCACCGGACAGGGGAACACTGAAGCTTTCTTT.

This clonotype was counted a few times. For the CDR3, the DNA is TGTGCCAGCAGCTTGAACGCGTTTAAGGCTTTCTTT. Protein sequence: CASSLNAFKAFF. This rearrangement joins TRBV5-4 to TRBJ1-1; D is unclear. Germline V gene sequence: CDR1 SGHNT, CDR2 YYREEE (reference sequence). This CDR3 has 12 residues. Trimming removed 1 base from V and 11 bases from J, with 12 bases in between.

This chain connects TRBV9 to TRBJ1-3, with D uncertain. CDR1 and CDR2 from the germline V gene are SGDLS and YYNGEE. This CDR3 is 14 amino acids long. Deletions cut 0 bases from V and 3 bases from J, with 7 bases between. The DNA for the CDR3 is TGTGCCAGCAGCGTAGAAGGGTTTGGAAACACCATATATTTT. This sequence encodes CASSVEGFGNTIYF.

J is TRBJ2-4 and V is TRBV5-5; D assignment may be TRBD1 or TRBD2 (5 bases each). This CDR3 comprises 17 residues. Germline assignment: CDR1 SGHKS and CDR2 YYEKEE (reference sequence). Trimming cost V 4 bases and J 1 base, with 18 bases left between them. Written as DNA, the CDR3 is TGTGCCAGCAGCCAAAACCAGGGACCCTTTGCCAAAAACATTCAGTACTTC. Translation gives CASSQNQGPFAKNIQYF.

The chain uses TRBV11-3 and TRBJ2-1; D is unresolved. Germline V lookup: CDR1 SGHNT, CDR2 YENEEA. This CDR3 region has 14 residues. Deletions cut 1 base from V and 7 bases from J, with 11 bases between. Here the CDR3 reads CASSLGVVPNEQFF. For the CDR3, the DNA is TGTGCCAGCAGCTTAGGGGTTGTTCCGAATGAGCAGTTCTTC.

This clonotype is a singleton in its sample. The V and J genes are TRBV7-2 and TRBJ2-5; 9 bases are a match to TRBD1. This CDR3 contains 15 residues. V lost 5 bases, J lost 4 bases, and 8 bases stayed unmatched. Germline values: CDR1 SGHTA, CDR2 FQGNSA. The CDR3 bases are TGTGCCAGCAGCATACCGACAGGGGGAGTAGAGACCCAGTACTTC. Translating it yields CASSIPTGGVETQYF.

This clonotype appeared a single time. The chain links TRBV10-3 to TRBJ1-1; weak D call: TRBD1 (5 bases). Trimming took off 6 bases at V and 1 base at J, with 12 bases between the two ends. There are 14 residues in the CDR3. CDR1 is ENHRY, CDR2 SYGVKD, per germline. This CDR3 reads CAISEGISNTEAFF. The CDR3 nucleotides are TGTGCCATCAGCGAGGGGATCTCGAACACTGAAGCTTTCTTT.

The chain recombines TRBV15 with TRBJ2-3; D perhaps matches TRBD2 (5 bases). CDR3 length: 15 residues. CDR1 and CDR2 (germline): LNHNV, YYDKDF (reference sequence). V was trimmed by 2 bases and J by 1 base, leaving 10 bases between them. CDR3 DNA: TGTGCCACCAGCAGAACTCCCGGGGGCACAGATACGCAGTATTTT. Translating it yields CATSRTPGGTDTQYF.

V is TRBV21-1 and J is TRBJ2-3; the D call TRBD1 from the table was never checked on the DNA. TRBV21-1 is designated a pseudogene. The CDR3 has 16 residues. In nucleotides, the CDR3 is TGTGCCAGCAGCAAAAAGGCAGGGGGTGGGCCAGATACGCAGTATTTT. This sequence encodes CASSKKAGGGPDTQYF.

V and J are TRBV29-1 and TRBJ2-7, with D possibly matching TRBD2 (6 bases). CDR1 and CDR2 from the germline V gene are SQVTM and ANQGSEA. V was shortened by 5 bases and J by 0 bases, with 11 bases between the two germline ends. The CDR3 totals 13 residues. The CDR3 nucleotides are TGCAGCGTTCAGCGGGCCAACTCCTACGAGCAGTACTTC. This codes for CSVQRANSYEQYF.

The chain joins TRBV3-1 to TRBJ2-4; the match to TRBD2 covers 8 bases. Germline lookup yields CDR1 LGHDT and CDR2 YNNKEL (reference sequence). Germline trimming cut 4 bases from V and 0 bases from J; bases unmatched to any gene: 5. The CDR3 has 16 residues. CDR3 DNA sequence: TGTGCCAGCAGCCCCTATAGCGGGGTAGCCAAAAACATTCAGTACTTC. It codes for CASSPYSGVAKNIQYF.

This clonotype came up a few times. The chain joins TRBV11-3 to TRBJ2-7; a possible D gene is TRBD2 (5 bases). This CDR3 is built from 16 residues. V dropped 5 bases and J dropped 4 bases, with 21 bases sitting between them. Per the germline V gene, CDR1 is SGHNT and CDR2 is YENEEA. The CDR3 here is CASSATTSPRRYEQYF. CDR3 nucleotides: TGTGCCAGCAGCGCCACCACCAGCCCCAGGAGGTACGAGCAGTACTTC.

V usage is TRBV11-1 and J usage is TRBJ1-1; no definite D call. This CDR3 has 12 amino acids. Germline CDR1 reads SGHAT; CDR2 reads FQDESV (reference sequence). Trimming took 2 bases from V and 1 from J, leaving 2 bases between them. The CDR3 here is CASSLQNTEAFF. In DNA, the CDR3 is TGTGCCAGCAGCTTACAGAACACTGAAGCTTTCTTT.

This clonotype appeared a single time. CDR3: CSGEGIEQFF. The DNA for the CDR3 is TGCAGCGGGGAGGGGATTGAGCAGTTCTTC. This chain connects TRBV29-1 to TRBJ2-1; TRBD2 agrees at 7 bases. Germline values: CDR1 SQVTM, CDR2 ANQGSEA. The CDR3 spans 10 residues. V shed 7 bases and J 9 bases; nucleotides not matched to a gene: 3.

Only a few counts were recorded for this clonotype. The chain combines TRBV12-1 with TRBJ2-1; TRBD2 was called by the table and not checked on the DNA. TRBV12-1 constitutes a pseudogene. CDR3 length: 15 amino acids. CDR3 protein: CASSFSETSNNEQFF. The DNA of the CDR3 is TGTGCCAGCAGCTTTAGTGAGACTAGCAACAATGAGCAGTTCTTC.

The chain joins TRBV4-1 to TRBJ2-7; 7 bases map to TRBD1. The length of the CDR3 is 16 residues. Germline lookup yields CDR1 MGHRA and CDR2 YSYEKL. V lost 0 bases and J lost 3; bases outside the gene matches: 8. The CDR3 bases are TGCGCCAGCAGCCAAGATCCGTCGACAGGGATCTACGAGCAGTACTTC. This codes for CASSQDPSTGIYEQYF.

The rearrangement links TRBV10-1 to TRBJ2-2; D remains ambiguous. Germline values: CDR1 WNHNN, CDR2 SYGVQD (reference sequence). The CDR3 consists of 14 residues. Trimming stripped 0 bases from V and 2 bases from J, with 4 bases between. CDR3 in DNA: TGCGCCAGCAGTGAGTCAATAAACACCGGGGAGCTGTTTTTT. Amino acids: CASSESINTGELFF.